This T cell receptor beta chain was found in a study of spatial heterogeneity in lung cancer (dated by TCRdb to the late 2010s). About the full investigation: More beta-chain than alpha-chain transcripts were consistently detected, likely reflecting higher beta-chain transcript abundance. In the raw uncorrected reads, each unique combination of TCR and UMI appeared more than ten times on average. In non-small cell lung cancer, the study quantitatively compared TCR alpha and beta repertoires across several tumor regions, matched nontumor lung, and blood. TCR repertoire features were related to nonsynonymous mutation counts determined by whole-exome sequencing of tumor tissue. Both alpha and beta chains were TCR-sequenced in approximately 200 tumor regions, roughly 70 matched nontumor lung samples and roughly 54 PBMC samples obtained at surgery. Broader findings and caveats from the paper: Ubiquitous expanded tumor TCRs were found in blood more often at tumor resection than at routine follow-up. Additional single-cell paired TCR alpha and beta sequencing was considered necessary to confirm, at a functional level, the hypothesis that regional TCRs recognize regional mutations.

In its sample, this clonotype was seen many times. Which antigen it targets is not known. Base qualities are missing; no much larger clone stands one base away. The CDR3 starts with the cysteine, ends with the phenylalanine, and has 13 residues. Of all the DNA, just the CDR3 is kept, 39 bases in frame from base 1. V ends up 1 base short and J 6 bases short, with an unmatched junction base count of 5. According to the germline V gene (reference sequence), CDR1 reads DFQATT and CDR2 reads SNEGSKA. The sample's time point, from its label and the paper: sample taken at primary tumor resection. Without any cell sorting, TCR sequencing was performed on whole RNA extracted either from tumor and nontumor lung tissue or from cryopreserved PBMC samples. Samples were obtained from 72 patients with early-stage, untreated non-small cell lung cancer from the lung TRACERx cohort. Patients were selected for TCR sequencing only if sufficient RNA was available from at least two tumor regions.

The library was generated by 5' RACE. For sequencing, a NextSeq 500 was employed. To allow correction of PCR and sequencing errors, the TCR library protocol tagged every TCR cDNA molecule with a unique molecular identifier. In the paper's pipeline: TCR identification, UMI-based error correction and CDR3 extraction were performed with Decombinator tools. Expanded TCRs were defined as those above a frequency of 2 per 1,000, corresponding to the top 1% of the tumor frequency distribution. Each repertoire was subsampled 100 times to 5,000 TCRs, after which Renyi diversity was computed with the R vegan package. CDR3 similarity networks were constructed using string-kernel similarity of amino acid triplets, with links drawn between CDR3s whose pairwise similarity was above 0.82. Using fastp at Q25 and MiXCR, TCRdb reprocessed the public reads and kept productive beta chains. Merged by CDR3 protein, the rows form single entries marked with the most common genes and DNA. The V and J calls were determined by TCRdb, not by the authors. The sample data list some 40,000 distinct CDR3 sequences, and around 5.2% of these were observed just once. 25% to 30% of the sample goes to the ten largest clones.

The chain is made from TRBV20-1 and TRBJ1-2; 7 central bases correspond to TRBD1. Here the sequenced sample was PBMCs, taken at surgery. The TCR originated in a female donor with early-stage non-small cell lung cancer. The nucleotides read TGCAGTGCTAGAGTGACAGGGACGGATGGCTACACCTTC. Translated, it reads CSARVTGTDGYTF.